Listed below are T cell receptor beta chains from one sample, sequenced in a study of response to subunit inactivated influenza vaccine. TCRdb fed the RT-PCR reads into MiXCR, producing one record per CDR3 protein. The sample has hundreds of thousands of distinct CDR3 sequences, around a sixth seen once. Material: PBMCs from blood, obtained about 13 days after vaccination. The origin of the receptors is a man aged 45 to 65 who received an inactivated influenza vaccine. CDR3s include the opening cysteine and the closing phenylalanine or tryptophan. The D gene is left open where the match is weak. Rows may omit the clone size; those that give it use once, few, many or a size class.

clone_size | j_call | v_call | d_call | cdr3_nt | cdr3_aa
few | TRBJ2-3 | TRBV24-1 | . | TGTGCCACCAGTGATTTGGGCAGGGGTAGCACAGATACGCAGTATTTT | CATSDLGRGSTDTQYF
few | TRBJ2-1 | TRBV27 | . | TGTGCCAGCAGTTTATCTCGGGACAACTCCTACAATGAGCAGTTCTTC | CASSLSRDNSYNEQFF
few | TRBJ2-7 | TRBV6-2/TRBV6-3 | . | TGTGCCAGCACGTCCGGGACACCATACGAGCAGTACTTC | CASTSGTPYEQYF
. | TRBJ2-3 | TRBV7-2 | TRBD2 | TGTGCCAGCAGCAAACTAGCGGGAGCAGATACGCAGTATTTT | CASSKLAGADTQYF
many | TRBJ2-3 | TRBV12-3/TRBV12-4 | . | TGTGCCAGCAGTTTAGCGGGTGGAGATACGCAGTATTTT | CASSLAGGDTQYF
few | TRBJ2-2 | TRBV29-1 | TRBD1 | TGCAGCGTTGCTAGGGGGCATAACACCGGGGAGCTGTTTTTT | CSVARGHNTGELFF
few | TRBJ2-2 | TRBV6-2/TRBV6-3 | . | TGTGCCAGCAGTTCTCACACCTTAATCGACAGCTACACCGGGGAGCTGTTTTTT | CASSSHTLIDSYTGELFF
. | TRBJ2-7 | TRBV11-3 | . | TGTGCCAGCAGCTTTCTGGGCCAGCCTTTGGTAGCCTTCGAGCAGTACTTC | CASSFLGQPLVAFEQYF
. | TRBJ2-1 | TRBV5-1 | TRBD1 | TGCGCCAGCAGCTTGTGGCGGCAGGGGGCCGTCGGGGAGCAGTTCTTC | CASSLWRQGAVGEQFF
many | TRBJ1-1 | TRBV25-1 | TRBD1 | TGTGCCAGCAGTGACCTCGGGACAGGGTACACTGAAGCTTTCTTT | CASSDLGTGYTEAFF
few | TRBJ2-6 | TRBV6-2/TRBV6-3 | . | TGTGCCAGCACATCTGGGGCCAACGTCCTGACTTTC | CASTSGANVLTF
. | TRBJ2-1 | TRBV2 | TRBD2 | TGTGCCAGCACCGGGACTAGCGGCTACAATGAGCAGTTCTTC | CASTGTSGYNEQFF
. | TRBJ2-1 | TRBV5-1 | . | TGCGCCAGCAGCTCGGCCGGGAGCTCCTACAATGAGCAGTTCTTC | CASSSAGSSYNEQFF
few | TRBJ2-5 | TRBV28 | . | TGTGCCAGCAGTTTAAGTGCTCCGGGGACCCAGTACTTC | CASSLSAPGTQYF
few | TRBJ1-4 | TRBV20-1 | . | TGCAGTGCTAGAGATGTACTGGATTCTAATGAAAAACTGTTTTTT | CSARDVLDSNEKLFF
few | TRBJ2-1 | TRBV6-5 | TRBD1 | TGTGCCAGCAGTTATTGGGGCGGGACAGGTTACAATGAGCAGTTCTTC | CASSYWGGTGYNEQFF
. | TRBJ1-1 | TRBV7-8 | . | TGTGCCAGCACCAAAGGGGGGTCCACTGAAGCTTTCTTT | CASTKGGSTEAFF
. | TRBJ2-4 | TRBV7-9 | . | TGTGCCAGCAGTCCACCACGGGGAGAAAACATTCAGTACTTC | CASSPPRGENIQYF
few | TRBJ2-1 | TRBV2 | TRBD1 | TGTGCCAGCAGTGAGGACAGGTACAATGAGCAGTTCTTC | CASSEDRYNEQFF
. | TRBJ1-1 | TRBV7-2 | . | TGTGCCAGCAGCTTAGCAGGGCCTGAAGCTTTCTTT | CASSLAGPEAFF
few | TRBJ1-1 | TRBV7-9 | . | TGTGCCAGCAGCTCCCGGACAGCGAAGAACACTGAAGCTTTCTTT | CASSSRTAKNTEAFF
. | TRBJ2-3 | TRBV6-1 | TRBD1 | TGTGCCAGCAGTACACAGGGGGCGGGAACAGATACGCAGTATTTT | CASSTQGAGTDTQYF
. | TRBJ2-1 | TRBV24-1 | TRBD2 | TGTGCCACCAGTGATGTGAGCGGGAGAAACTACAATGAGCAGTTCTTC | CATSDVSGRNYNEQFF
few | TRBJ2-2 | TRBV5-1 | TRBD2 | TGCGCCAGCAGCCGCACCGGGACTAGCGGGAGATTCAACACCGGGGAGCTGTTTTTT | CASSRTGTSGRFNTGELFF
. | TRBJ2-1 | TRBV14 | TRBD2 | TGTGCCAGCAGCCGCGGACTAGCGGTTACCTACAATGAGCAGTTCTTC | CASSRGLAVTYNEQFF
once | TRBJ2-1 | TRBV29-1 | TRBD2 | TGCAGCGTTCCCGGGACTACCTACAATGAGCAGTTCTTC | CSVPGTTYNEQFF
once | TRBJ1-2 | TRBV9 | . | TGTGCCAGCAGCGAGACGGAGAACTATGGCTACACCTTC | CASSETENYGYTF
few | TRBJ1-5 | TRBV28 | . | TGTGCCAGCAGTTTGCCAGGGGAGTATCAGCCCCAGCATTTT | CASSLPGEYQPQHF
few | TRBJ1-1 | TRBV2 | TRBD1 | TGTGCCAGCAGGCCCGGGACAGCGAACACTGAAGCTTTCTTT | CASRPGTANTEAFF
. | TRBJ2-6 | TRBV6-2/TRBV6-3 | . | TGTGCCAGCAGTTACTTGGCGCCCGGGGCCAACGTCCTGACTTTC | CASSYLAPGANVLTF
few | TRBJ2-2 | TRBV12-3/TRBV12-4 | . | TGTGCCAGCAGTTTGAAGGGAGTCGGGGAGCTGTTTTTT | CASSLKGVGELFF
many | TRBJ2-3 | TRBV20-1 | . | TGCAGTGCTTGGTGGCAGGACGATACGCAGTATTTT | CSAWWQDDTQYF
few | TRBJ1-1 | TRBV7-8 | TRBD1 | TGTGCCAGCAGCTCTCCGGGACAGGGAACTGAAGCTTTCTTT | CASSSPGQGTEAFF
many | TRBJ2-6 | TRBV7-8 | . | TGTGCCAGCAGCTTAGCCTACTCAGCTCGCAGCTCTGGGGCCAACGTCCTGACTTTC | CASSLAYSARSSGANVLTF
. | TRBJ1-3 | TRBV5-1 | . | TGCGCCAGCAGCTTGGCTTGGGGAAACACCATATATTTT | CASSLAWGNTIYF
. | TRBJ1-2 | TRBV2 | . | TGTGCCAGCAGTGGACAGGTTCCCAACTATGGCTACACCTTC | CASSGQVPNYGYTF
few | TRBJ1-1 | TRBV6-1 | TRBD1 | TGTGCCAGCACTCTGATCAGGGACAGGGCCACTGAAGCTTTCTTT | CASTLIRDRATEAFF
. | TRBJ2-7 | TRBV20-1 | . | TGCAGTGCCAAACCTCCGGGACTCCCGAGGTACGAGCAGTACTTC | CSAKPPGLPRYEQYF
few | TRBJ2-1 | TRBV7-3 | . | TGTGCCAGCAGCCATGGACAAAACAATGAGCAGTTCTTC | CASSHGQNNEQFF
. | TRBJ1-1 | TRBV30 | TRBD1 | TGTGCCTGGAGTCCAGGGGGCAACACTGAAGCTTTCTTT | CAWSPGGNTEAFF
. | TRBJ2-7 | TRBV5-1 | . | TGCGCCAGCAGCTTGGCCGTGGGAGAAGGCTACGAGCAGTACTTC | CASSLAVGEGYEQYF